This entry lists 8 T cell receptor beta chains sequenced from one sample in a study of identical twins. TCRdb analysed the 5' RACE reads with MiXCR anew, one entry per CDR3 protein. The sample has a few hundred thousand distinct CDR3 sequences, around a tenth seen once. The same sample was also used in a study of yellow fever vaccine responses in identical twins.

Sequences were obtained from PBMCs. All receptors come from a woman aged 18-35 years in good health.

This clonotype was detected a few times. V usage is TRBV7-9 and J usage is TRBJ2-7; tentative D call: TRBD2 (6 bases). Germline CDR1 SEHNR, CDR2 FQNEAQ (reference sequence). The CDR3 extends over 16 amino acids. The V end lost 5 bases, the J end lost 2 bases, and 19 bases lay between the germline ends. Here the CDR3 reads CASSPLTGGPAYEQYF. Written as DNA, the CDR3 is TGTGCCAGCAGCCCGCTCACCGGGGGTCCAGCCTACGAGCAGTACTTC.

The chain employs TRBV27 and TRBJ2-1; weak D call: TRBD1 (8 bases). The CDR3 is made up of 15 amino acids. CDR1 and CDR2 from the germline V gene are MNHEY and SMNVEV (reference sequence). The ends were cut back, 6 bases at V and 3 bases at J, with 15 bases in the middle. The CDR3 region has the DNA TGTGCCAGCAGAGACAGGGGCGGGAGCTACAATGAGCAGTTCTTC. It yields the protein CASRDRGGSYNEQFF.

The table lists this clonotype with many counts. This chain uses TRBV5-5 with TRBJ1-2, with a weak D call TRBD1 (5 bases). Germline-derived CDR1 and CDR2 are SGHKS and YYEKEE (reference sequence). Trimming left V 2 bases short and J 2 bases short, with 10 bases between. The CDR3 runs to 14 residues. The CDR3 bases are TGTGCCAGCAGCTTATCACAGGTCAACTATGGCTACACCTTC. Amino acids: CASSLSQVNYGYTF.

This clonotype came up a few times. The rearrangement joins TRBV3-1 to TRBJ1-2, with TRBD1 as a possible D gene (5 bases). CDR1 is LGHDT, CDR2 YNNKEL, per germline (reference sequence). CDR3 length: 14 amino acids. V was cut by 2 bases and J by 8 bases, with 15 bases left in between. The CDR3 region is CASSQTRDGGGYTF. Here the CDR3 DNA reads TGTGCCAGCAGCCAAACCCGGGACGGAGGAGGCTACACCTTC.

Many counts were recorded for this clonotype. The chain carries TRBV14 and TRBJ2-2, with 8 nucleotides matching TRBD2. This CDR3 has 17 residues. CDR1 is SGHDN, CDR2 FVKESK, per germline. V lost 3 bases and J lost 2; bases outside the gene matches: 8. The CDR3 DNA reads TGTGCCAGCAGCCAGCGAATTGCGGGAGGTAACACCGGGGAGCTGTTTTTT. This gives the protein CASSQRIAGGNTGELFF.

In this sample, this clonotype turned up a few times. The chain uses TRBV6-2 or TRBV6-3 and TRBJ1-5, with 9 bases matching TRBD1. This CDR3 region has 16 residues. The germline V gene has CDR1 MNHEY and CDR2 SVGEGT. V dropped 5 bases and J dropped 6; count of bases not matched to a gene: 11. This chain's CDR3 is CASSPSDRGLSQPQHF. The CDR3 region has the DNA TGTGCCAGCAGTCCATCGGACAGGGGTTTGAGTCAGCCCCAGCATTTT.

The chain carries TRBV3-1 and TRBJ2-5, with 12 positions matching TRBD2. CDR1 is LGHDT and CDR2 is YNNKEL in the germline V gene (reference sequence). The length of the CDR3 is 15 residues. With 5 bases clipped from V and 3 bases from J, the junction kept 4 bases outside the gene matches. CDR3 sequence reads: CASSAASGGEETQYF. CDR3 nucleotides: TGTGCCAGCAGCGCCGCTAGCGGGGGGGAAGAGACCCAGTACTTC.

The table lists this clonotype with many counts. The chain carries TRBV4-3 and TRBJ2-3; a weak D match, TRBD2 (6 bases). Germline V CDR1 and CDR2: LGHNA, YSLEER. V was trimmed by 4 bases and J by 4 bases, leaving 21 bases between them. The CDR3 totals 17 residues. The chain's CDR3 is CASSPTGAGSGADTQYF. The DNA of the CDR3 is TGCGCCAGCAGCCCGACCGGGGCCGGGAGTGGCGCAGATACGCAGTATTTT.